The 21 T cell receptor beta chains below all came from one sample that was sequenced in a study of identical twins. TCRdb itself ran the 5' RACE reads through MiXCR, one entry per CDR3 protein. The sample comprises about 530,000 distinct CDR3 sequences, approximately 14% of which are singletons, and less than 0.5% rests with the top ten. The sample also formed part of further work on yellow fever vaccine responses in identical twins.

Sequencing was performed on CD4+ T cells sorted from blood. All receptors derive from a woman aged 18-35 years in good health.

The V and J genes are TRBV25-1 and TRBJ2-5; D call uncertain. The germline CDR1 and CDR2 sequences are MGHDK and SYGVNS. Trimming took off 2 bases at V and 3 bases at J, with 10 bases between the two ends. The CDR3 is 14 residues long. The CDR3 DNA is TGTGCCAGCAGTGAAGGAGACGGTAAAGAGACCCAGTACTTC. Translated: CASSEGDGKETQYF.

This chain's CDR3 is CASSPPAGAHSNQPQHF. CDR3 bases: TGTGCCAGCAGTCCACCTGCCGGGGCCCATAGCAATCAGCCCCAGCATTTT. The chain is built from TRBV28 and TRBJ1-5; tentative D call: TRBD1 (5 bases). Germline-derived CDR1 and CDR2 are MDHEN and SYDVKM. CDR3 length: 17 amino acids. The ends were cut back, 5 bases at V and 0 bases at J, with 17 bases in the middle.

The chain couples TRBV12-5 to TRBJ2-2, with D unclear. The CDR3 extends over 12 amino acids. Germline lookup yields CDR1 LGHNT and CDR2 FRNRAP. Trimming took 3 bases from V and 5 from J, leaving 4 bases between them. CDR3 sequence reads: CASGFGTGELFF. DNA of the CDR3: TGTGCTAGTGGTTTTGGTACCGGGGAGCTGTTTTTT.

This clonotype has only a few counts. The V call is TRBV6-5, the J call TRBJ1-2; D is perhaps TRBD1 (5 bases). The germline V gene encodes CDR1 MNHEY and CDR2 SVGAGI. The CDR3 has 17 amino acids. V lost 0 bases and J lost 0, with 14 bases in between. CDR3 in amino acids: CASSYSWVLGANYGYTF. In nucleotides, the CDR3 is TGTGCCAGCAGTTACTCATGGGTTCTGGGGGCTAACTATGGCTACACCTTC.

CDR3 amino acids: CASTRGAIVEETQYF. Written as DNA, the CDR3 is TGCGCCAGCACCCGGGGGGCGATTGTAGAAGAGACCCAGTACTTC. The rearrangement uses TRBV5-1 and TRBJ2-5, with D perhaps TRBD2 (7 bases). Germline V lookup: CDR1 SGHRS, CDR2 YFSETQ. Trimming removed 6 bases at V and 3 bases at J, with 18 bases between. There are 15 residues in the CDR3.

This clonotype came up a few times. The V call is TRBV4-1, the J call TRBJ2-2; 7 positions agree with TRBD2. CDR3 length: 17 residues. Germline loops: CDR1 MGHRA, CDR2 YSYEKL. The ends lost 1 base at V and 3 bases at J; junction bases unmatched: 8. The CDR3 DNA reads TGCGCCAGCAGCCAAGGGGGGGGGACTTACCACACCGGGGAGCTGTTTTTT. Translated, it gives CASSQGGGTYHTGELFF.

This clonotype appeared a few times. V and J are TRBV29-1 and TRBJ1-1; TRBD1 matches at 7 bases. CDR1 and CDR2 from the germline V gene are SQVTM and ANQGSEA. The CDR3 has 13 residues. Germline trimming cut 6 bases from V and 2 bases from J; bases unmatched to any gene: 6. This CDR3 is CSVETGINTEAFF. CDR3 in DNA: TGCAGCGTAGAGACAGGGATAAACACTGAAGCTTTCTTT.

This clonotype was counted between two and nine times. CDR3 in amino acids: CASSPTGREITDTQYF. CDR3 sequence (DNA): TGTGCCAGCAGTCCAACGGGACGGGAGATCACAGATACGCAGTATTTT. The chain couples TRBV12-3 or TRBV12-4 to TRBJ2-3, with a tentative D call TRBD2 (6 bases). CDR3 length: 16 amino acids. V dropped 5 bases and J dropped 2 bases, with 17 bases sitting between them.

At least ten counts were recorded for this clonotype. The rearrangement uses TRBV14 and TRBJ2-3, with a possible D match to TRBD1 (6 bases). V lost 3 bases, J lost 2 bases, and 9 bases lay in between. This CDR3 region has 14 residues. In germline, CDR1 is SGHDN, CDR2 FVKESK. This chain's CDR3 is CASSHRGITDTQYF. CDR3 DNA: TGTGCCAGCAGCCACAGGGGAATCACAGATACGCAGTATTTT.

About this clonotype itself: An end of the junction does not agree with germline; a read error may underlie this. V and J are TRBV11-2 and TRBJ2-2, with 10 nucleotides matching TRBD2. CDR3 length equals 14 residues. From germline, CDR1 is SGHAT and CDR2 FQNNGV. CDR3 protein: CASSLALAGRELLF. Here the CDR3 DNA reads TGTGCCAGCAGCTTAGCACTAGCGGGACGGGAGCTGCTTTTT. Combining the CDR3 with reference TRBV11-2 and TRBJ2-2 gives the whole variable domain EAGVAQSPRYKIIEKRQSVAFWCNPISGHATLYWYQQILGQGPKLLIQFQNNGVVDDSQLPKDRFSAERLKGVDSTLKIQPAKLEDSAVYLCASSLALAGRELLFGEGSRLTVL.

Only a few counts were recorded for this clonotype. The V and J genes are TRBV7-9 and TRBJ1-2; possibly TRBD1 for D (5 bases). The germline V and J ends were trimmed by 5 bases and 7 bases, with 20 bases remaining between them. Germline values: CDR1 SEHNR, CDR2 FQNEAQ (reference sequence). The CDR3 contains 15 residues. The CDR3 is CASSRAGSPEGGYTF. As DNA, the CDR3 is TGTGCCAGCAGCCGCGCAGGGTCTCCCGAGGGTGGCTACACCTTC.

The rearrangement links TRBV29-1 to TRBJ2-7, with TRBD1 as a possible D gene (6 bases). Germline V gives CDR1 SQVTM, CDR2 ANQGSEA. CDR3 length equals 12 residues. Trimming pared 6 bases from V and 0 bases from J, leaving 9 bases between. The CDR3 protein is CSVWDTSYEQYF. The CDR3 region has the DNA TGCAGCGTATGGGACACCTCCTACGAGCAGTACTTC.

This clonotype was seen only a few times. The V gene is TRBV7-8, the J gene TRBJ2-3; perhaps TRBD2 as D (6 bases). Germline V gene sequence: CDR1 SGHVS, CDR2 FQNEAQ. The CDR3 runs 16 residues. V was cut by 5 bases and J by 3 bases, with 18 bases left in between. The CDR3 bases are TGTGCCAGCAGCCCGCCCCCGGGGGTCGAGACAGATACGCAGTATTTT. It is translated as CASSPPPGVETDTQYF.

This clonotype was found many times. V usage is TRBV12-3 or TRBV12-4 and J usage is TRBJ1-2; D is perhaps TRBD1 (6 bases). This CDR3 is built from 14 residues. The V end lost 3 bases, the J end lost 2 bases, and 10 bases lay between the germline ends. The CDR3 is CASSFRGTNYGYTF. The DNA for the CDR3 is TGTGCCAGCAGTTTTAGGGGGACCAACTATGGCTACACCTTC.

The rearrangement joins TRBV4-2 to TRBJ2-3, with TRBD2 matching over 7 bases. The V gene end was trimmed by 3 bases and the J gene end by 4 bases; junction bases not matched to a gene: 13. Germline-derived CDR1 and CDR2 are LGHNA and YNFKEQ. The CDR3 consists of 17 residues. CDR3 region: CASSHPLGGGHADTQYF. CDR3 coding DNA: TGTGCCAGCAGCCACCCTCTGGGGGGAGGGCACGCAGATACGCAGTATTTT.

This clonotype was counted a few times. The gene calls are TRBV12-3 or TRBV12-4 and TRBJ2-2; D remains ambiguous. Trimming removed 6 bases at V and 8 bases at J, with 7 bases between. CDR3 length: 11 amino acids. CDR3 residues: CASRKGGELFF. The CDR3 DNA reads TGTGCCAGCAGGAAAGGAGGGGAGCTGTTTTTT.

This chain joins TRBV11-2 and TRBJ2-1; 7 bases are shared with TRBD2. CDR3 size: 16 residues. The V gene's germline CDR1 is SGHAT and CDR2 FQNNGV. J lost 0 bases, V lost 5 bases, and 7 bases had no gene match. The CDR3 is CASSTRLAGSYNEQFF. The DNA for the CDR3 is TGTGCCAGCAGCACCCGACTAGCTGGCTCCTACAATGAGCAGTTCTTC.

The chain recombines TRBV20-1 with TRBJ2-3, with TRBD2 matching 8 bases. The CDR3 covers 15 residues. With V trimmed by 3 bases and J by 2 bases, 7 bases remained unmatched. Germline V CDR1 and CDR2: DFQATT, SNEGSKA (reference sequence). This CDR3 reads CSASISGEITDTQYF. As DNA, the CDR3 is TGCAGTGCTAGTATTAGCGGGGAGATCACAGATACGCAGTATTTT.

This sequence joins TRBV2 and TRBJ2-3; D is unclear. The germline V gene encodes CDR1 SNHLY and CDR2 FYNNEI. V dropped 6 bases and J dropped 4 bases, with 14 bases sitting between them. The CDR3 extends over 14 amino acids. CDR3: CASRLSFSADTQYF. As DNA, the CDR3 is TGTGCCAGCAGGCTCAGTTTTTCGGCAGATACGCAGTATTTT.

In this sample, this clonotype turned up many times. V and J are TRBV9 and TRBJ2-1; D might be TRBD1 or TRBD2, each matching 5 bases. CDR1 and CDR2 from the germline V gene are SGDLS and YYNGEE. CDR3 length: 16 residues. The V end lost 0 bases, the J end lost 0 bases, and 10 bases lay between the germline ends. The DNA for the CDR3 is TGTGCCAGCAGCGTAGATGGGGGAAGCTCCTACAATGAGCAGTTCTTC. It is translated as CASSVDGGSSYNEQFF.

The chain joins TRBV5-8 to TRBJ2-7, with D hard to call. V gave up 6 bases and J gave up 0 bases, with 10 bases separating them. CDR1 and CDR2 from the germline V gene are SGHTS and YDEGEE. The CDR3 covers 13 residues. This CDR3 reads CASIDSNSYEQYF. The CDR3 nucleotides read TGTGCCAGCATCGACTCCAACTCCTACGAGCAGTACTTC.